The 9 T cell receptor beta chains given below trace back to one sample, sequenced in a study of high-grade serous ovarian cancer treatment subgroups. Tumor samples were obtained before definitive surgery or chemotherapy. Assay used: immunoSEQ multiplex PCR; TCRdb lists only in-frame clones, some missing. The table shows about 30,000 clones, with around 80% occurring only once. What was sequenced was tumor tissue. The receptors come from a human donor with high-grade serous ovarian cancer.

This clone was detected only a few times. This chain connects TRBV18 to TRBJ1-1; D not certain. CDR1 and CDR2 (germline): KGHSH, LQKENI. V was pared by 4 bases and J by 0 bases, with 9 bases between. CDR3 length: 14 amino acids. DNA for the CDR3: TGTGCCAGCTCACAGGGTCGTTTGAACACTGAAGCTTTCTTT. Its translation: CASSQGRLNTEAFF.

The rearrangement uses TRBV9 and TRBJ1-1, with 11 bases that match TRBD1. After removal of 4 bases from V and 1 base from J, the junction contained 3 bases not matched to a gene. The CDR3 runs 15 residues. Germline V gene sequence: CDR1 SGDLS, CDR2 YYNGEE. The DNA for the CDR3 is TGTGCCAGCAGCCCCGGGACAGGGGGGAACACTGAAGCTTTCTTT. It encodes CASSPGTGGNTEAFF.

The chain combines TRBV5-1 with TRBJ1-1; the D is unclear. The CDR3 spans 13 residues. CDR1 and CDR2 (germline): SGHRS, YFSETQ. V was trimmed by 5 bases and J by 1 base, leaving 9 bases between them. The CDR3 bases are TGCGCCAGCAGTGCTGCCAGGAACACTGAAGCTTTCTTT. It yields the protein CASSAARNTEAFF.

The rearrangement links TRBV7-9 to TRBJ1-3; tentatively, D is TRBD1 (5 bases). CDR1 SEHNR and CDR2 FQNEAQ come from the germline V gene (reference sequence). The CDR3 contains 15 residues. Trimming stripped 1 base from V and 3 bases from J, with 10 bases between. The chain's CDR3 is CASSLEVRVGNTIYF. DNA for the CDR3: TGTGCCAGCAGCTTAGAGGTCAGGGTTGGAAACACCATATATTTT.

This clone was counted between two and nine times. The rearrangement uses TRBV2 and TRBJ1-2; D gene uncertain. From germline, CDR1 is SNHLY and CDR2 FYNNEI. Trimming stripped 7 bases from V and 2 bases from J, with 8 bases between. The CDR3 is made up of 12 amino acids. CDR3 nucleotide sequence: TGTGCCAGCATGCGCGAAAACTATGGCTACACCTTC. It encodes CASMRENYGYTF. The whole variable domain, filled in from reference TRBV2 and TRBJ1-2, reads EPEVTQTPSHQVTQMGQEVILRCVPISNHLYFYWYRQILGQKVEFLVSFYNNEISEKSEIFDDQFSVERPDGSNFTLKIRSTKLEDSAMYFCASMRENYGYTFGSGTRLTVV.

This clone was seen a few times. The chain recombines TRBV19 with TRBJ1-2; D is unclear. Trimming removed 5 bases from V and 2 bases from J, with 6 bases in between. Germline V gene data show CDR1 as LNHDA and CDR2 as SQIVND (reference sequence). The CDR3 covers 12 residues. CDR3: CASSPANYGYTF. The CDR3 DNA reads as TGTGCCAGTAGTCCGGCAAACTATGGCTACACCTTC.

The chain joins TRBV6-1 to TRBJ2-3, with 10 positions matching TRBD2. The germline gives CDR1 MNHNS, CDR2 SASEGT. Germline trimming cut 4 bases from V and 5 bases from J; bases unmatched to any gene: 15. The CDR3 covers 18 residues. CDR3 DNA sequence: TGTGCCAGCAGTGTCAGAGCTAGCGGGAGAAGAGTAGTAGATACGCAGTATTTT. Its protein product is CASSVRASGRRVVDTQYF.

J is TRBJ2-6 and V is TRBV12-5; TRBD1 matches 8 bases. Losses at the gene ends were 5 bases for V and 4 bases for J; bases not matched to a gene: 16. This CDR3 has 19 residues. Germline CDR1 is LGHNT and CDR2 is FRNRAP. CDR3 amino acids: CASGPQGAGSSAGANVLTF. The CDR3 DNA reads TGTGCTAGTGGTCCCCAGGGGGCAGGATCATCGGCGGGGGCCAACGTCCTGACTTTC.

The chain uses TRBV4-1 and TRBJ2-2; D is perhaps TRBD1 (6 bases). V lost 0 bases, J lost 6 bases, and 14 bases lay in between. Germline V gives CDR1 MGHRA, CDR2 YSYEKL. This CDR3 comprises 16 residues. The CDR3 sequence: CASSQDLGAEAGELFF. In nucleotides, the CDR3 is TGCGCCAGCAGCCAAGATTTGGGGGCGGAGGCCGGGGAGCTGTTTTTT.